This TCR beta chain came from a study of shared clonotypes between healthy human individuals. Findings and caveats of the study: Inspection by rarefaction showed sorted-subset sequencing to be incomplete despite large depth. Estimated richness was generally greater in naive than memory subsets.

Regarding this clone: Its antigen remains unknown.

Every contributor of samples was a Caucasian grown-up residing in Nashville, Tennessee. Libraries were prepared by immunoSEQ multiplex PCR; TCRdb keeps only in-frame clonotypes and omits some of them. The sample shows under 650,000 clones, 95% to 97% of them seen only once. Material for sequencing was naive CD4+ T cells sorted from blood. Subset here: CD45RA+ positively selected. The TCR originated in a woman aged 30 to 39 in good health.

This chain's CDR3 is CASKRGLATNNEQFF. CDR3 sequence (DNA): TGTGCCAGTAAACGGGGACTAGCGACTAACAATGAGCAGTTCTTC. The chain recombines TRBV19 with TRBJ2-1; 10 positions agree with TRBD2. The CDR3 extends over 15 amino acids. After removal of 7 bases from V and 5 bases from J, the junction contained 8 bases not matched to a gene. The germline gives CDR1 LNHDA, CDR2 SQIVND (reference sequence).